One sample yielded the 8 T cell receptor beta chains listed below, sequenced in a study of identical twins. TCRdb passed the 5' RACE reads through MiXCR, listing each CDR3 protein once. Among about 700,000 distinct CDR3 sequences listed, 5.5% to 6.5% were seen once. The material sequenced was naive T cells sorted from blood. These receptors came from a man in his late teens or twenties in good health.

This clonotype has a handful of counts. This chain links TRBV20-1 with TRBJ2-1; D is unclear. Germline CDR1 DFQATT, CDR2 SNEGSKA (reference sequence). Trimming shortened V by 0 bases and J by 8 bases, and 5 bases separated the two germline ends. This CDR3 contains 11 residues. CDR3 in amino acids: CSARDLYEQFF. DNA of the CDR3: TGCAGTGCTAGAGACCTCTATGAGCAGTTCTTC.

This clonotype was seen a handful of times. The chain is built from TRBV3-1 and TRBJ1-2; D is uncertain. The CDR3 sequence is 13 residues long. CDR1 and CDR2 from the germline V gene are LGHDT and YNNKEL (reference sequence). V lost 0 bases and J lost 5, with 7 bases in between. The CDR3: CASSQDVAYGYTF. The CDR3, as DNA: TGTGCCAGCAGCCAAGATGTAGCTTATGGCTACACCTTC.

This clonotype has a handful of counts. The chain has TRBV14 and TRBJ1-2, with D unclear. Germline assignment: CDR1 SGHDN and CDR2 FVKESK. This CDR3 has 13 amino acids. V lost 2 bases to trimming and J lost 3 bases, with 7 bases between them. The CDR3 DNA reads TGTGCCAGCAGCCAACCCGGGGACTATGGCTACACCTTC. Its protein is CASSQPGDYGYTF.

This clonotype occurred many times. This sequence joins TRBV24-1 and TRBJ2-1, with D uncertain. Germline V gives CDR1 KGHDR, CDR2 SFDVKD. The CDR3 sequence is 13 residues long. The V and J ends lost 5 bases and 7 bases respectively, with 11 bases between them. CDR3 sequence: CATSATEWNEQFF. The CDR3 bases are TGTGCCACCAGTGCCACAGAGTGGAATGAGCAGTTCTTC.

The table lists this clonotype with many counts. The chain is built from TRBV5-1 and TRBJ1-1; no firm D call. Trimming stripped 0 bases from V and 3 bases from J, with 12 bases between. The CDR3 is made up of 15 amino acids. Germline-derived CDR1 and CDR2 are SGHRS and YFSETQ. CDR3 bases: TGCGCCAGCAGCTTGGGTCGTGGGGTTGACACTGAAGCTTTCTTT. Protein sequence: CASSLGRGVDTEAFF. Complete variable domain (other parts from reference TRBV5-1 and TRBJ1-1): KAGVTQTPRYLIKTRGQQVTLSCSPISGHRSVSWYQQTPGQGLQFLFEYFSETQRNKGNFPGRFSGRQFSNSRSEMNVSTLELGDSALYLCASSLGRGVDTEAFFGQGTRLTVV.

This clonotype appeared many times. The rearrangement links TRBV11-2 to TRBJ2-6; 9 bases align to TRBD1. Germline V gene lookup returns CDR1 SGHAT and CDR2 FQNNGV. Trimming cost V 5 bases and J 4 bases; bases outside gene matches: 12. The CDR3 loop spans 18 amino acids. DNA of the CDR3: TGTGCCAGCAGCAAACCGGGACAGGGCACGACCGGGGCCAACGTCCTGACTTTC. Protein: CASSKPGQGTTGANVLTF.

This clonotype was picked up many times. CDR3 sequence (DNA): TGTGCCAGCAGCAGAAGCAGGAGGGAAATGAACACTGAAGCTTTCTTT. This translates into CASSRSRREMNTEAFF. The J gene is TRBJ1-1, the V gene TRBV12-3 or TRBV12-4; no definite D call. V lost 6 bases and J 0 bases, leaving 17 bases between the germline ends. This CDR3 region has 16 residues.

This clonotype showed up many times. J is TRBJ2-1 and V is TRBV6-5; 7 positions agree with TRBD2. V was pared by 1 base and J by 1 base, with 1 base of the junction left unmatched. This CDR3 comprises 15 residues. Germline V gene data show CDR1 as MNHEY and CDR2 as SVGAGI. CDR3: CASSYLGGSYNEQFF. In nucleotides, the CDR3 is TGTGCCAGCAGTTACTTGGGGGGGTCCTACAATGAGCAGTTCTTC.